This passage covers 3 T cell receptor beta chains from one sample sequenced in a study of T cell clonality in common variable immunodeficiency. General study results and limits: Common variable immunodeficiency TCR beta sequences reportedly had fewer deletions and N-nucleotide insertions.

For these receptors, no antigen is known. The table came from immunoSEQ multiplex PCR; TCRdb's copy has only in-frame clones and leaves some out. The profile covers tens of thousands of clones, none occurring a single time. Input material: peripheral blood mononuclear cells. These receptors came from a human donor with common variable immunodeficiency.

There are many counts of this clone. The sequence runs out 3 residues before the end of the CDR3; the remainder is reconstructed from the germline J gene. The V call is TRBV20-1, the J call TRBJ2-7, with 10 bases aligning to TRBD2. V lost 0 bases, J lost 0 bases, and 5 bases stayed unmatched. The CDR3 sequence is 16 residues long. Germline V gene lookup returns CDR1 DFQATT and CDR2 SNEGSKA (reference sequence). The CDR3 DNA, read in part, is TGCAGTGCTAGAGATAGTGCTAGCGGGAGCTCCTACGAG. This encodes CSARDSASGSSYE. The full CDR3 sequence reads CSARDSASGSSYEQYF.

This clone has at least ten counts. Coverage ceases 3 residues before the CDR3 finishes, and the germline J gene fills in the end. The chain couples TRBV5-1 to TRBJ2-2; 13 positions agree with TRBD2. V gave up 7 bases and J gave up 5 bases; unmatched junction bases: 14. Germline V gene data show CDR1 as SGHRS and CDR2 as YFSETQ. The CDR3 is 18 residues long. The CDR3 reads CASAKPGLAGVGTGELFF. The CDR3 bases that were read are TGCGCCAGCGCCAAACCAGGACTAGCGGGAGTCGGGACCGGGGAG. Full variable domain (remainder filled in from reference TRBV5-1 and TRBJ2-2): KAGVTQTPRYLIKTRGQQVTLSCSPISGHRSVSWYQQTPGQGLQFLFEYFSETQRNKGNFPGRFSGRQFSNSRSEMNVSTLELGDSALYLCASAKPGLAGVGTGELFFGEGSRLTVL.

In its sample, this clone was seen a few times. The observed sequence ends 3 residues before the CDR3 terminus, with the missing tail filled in from the germline J gene. V usage is TRBV13 and J usage is TRBJ2-7, with 11 bases lining up with TRBD2. Trimming at V came to 5 bases and at J to 5 bases, leaving 11 bases not matched to a gene. There are 16 residues in the CDR3. Germline values: CDR1 PRHDT, CDR2 FYEKMQ (reference sequence). CDR3 DNA, as far as it was read: TGTGCCAGCAGCCCGGGACTAGCGGTCTTGTCCCACGAG. Its translation is CASSPGLAVLSHE. The whole CDR3 sequence is CASSPGLAVLSHEQYF.